This TCR beta chain stems from a study of blood T cell repertoires in COVID-19. Study context: Sources were T cells, B-cell-depleted T cells, or PBMCs; the material itself was cDNA or gDNA.

The CDR3 has 15 residues. V lost 0 bases to trimming and J lost 2 bases; unmatched junction nucleotides: 2. Germline V lookup: CDR1 MNHEY, CDR2 SVGAGI. The protocol was immunoSEQ multiplex PCR, while the TCRdb copy is restricted to in-frame clones and leaves out a portion. The repertoire consists of some 360,000 clones, with approximately 90% occurring once and the leading ten covering less than 5%. The chain carries TRBV6-5 and TRBJ1-2; 8 positions agree with TRBD1. The TCR was taken from a woman in her sixties or seventies with COVID-19, enrolled during active disease. Sequenced: peripheral blood. The CDR3 sequence: CASSYSGQANYGYTF. The DNA of the CDR3 is TGTGCCAGCAGTTACTCGGGACAGGCCAACTATGGCTACACCTTC.